There are a few counts of the clone carrying this TCR beta chain. Antigen specificity is unknown. The junction had 12 bases not matched to a gene; V was cut back by 0 bases and J by 9 bases. Per germline, CDR1 SGHRS and CDR2 YFSETQ. CDR3 length equals 15 residues. This sample stems from a study of regulatory T cells in long-lasting Graves disease. Arm-PCR of CDR3 regions and iRepertoire HTBI primers were used to build TCR beta libraries. A single record per CDR3 protein comes from TCRdb applying MiXCR to the multiplex PCR reads. This table holds over 500,000 distinct CDR3 sequences, around 16% found once. Noted time point: newly diagnosed GD, antithyroid drugs for less than 3 months. PBMCs provided the RNA from which the TCR library was made. Study findings and constraints: Favored usage of TRBV28, TRBJ1-2 and TRBJ2-5 was recorded in persistent disease. The study found persistent patients shared more public clonotypes (2,741) than new patients (about 890).

The same data also went into a second study, on T cells in Graves' hyperthyroidism and ophthalmopathy. As that study records: On the basis of clinical symptoms, serum thyroxine and TRAb, thyroid ultrasound and orbital computed tomography, diagnoses were made. The HTBI primer set served for first-round RT-PCR of the TCR CDR3.

Here the sequenced sample was peripheral blood mononuclear cells (PBMCs), taken at new diagnosis, from a patient treated with antithyroid drugs. V is TRBV5-1 and J is TRBJ2-7; 7 bases align to TRBD1. This receptor was identified in a man younger than 35 with Graves disease. As DNA, the CDR3 is TGCGCCAGCAGCTTGGAGGAACAGGGGACCCCTGGGCAGTACTTC. This encodes CASSLEEQGTPGQYF.